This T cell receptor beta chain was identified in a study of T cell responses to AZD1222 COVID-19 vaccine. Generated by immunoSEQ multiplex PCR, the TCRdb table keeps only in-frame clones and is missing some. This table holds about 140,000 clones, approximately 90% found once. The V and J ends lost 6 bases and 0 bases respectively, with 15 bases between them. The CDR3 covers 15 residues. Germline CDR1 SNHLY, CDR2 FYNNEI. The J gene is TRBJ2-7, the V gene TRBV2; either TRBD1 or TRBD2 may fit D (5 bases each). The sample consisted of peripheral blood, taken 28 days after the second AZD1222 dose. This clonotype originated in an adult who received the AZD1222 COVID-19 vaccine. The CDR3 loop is CASRHGTGSSYEQYF. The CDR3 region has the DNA TGTGCCAGCAGACACGGGACGGGGAGCTCCTACGAGCAGTACTTC. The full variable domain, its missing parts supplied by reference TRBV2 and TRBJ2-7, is EPEVTQTPSHQVTQMGQEVILRCVPISNHLYFYWYRQILGQKVEFLVSFYNNEISEKSEIFDDQFSVERPDGSNFTLKIRSTKLEDSAMYFCASRHGTGSSYEQYFGPGTRLTVT.